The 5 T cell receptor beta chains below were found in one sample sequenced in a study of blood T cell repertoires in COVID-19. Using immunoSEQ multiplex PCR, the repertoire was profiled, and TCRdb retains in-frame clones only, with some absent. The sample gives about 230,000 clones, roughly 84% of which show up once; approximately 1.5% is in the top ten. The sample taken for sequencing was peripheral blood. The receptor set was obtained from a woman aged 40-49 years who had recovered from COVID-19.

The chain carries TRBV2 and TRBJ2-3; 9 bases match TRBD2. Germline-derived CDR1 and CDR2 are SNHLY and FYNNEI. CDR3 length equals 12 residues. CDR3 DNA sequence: TGTGCGACTAGCGGTAGCACAGATACGCAGTATTTT. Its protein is CATSGSTDTQYF.

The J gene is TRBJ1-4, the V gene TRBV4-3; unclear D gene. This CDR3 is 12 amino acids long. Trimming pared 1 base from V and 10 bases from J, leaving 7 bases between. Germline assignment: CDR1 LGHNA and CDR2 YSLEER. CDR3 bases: TGCGCCAGCAGCCAAGGGCGGGGAAAACTGTTTTTT. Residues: CASSQGRGKLFF.

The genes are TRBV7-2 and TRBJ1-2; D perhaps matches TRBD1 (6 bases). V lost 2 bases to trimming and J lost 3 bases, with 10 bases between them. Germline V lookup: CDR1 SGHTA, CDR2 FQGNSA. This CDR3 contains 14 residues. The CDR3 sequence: CASSLQGLDYGYTF. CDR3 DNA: TGTGCCAGCAGCTTACAGGGGCTGGACTATGGCTACACCTTC.

CDR3 loop: CASSFVGVNTEAFF. As DNA, the CDR3 is TGTGCCAGCAGCTTTGTGGGCGTGAACACTGAAGCTTTCTTT. The chain carries TRBV7-9 and TRBJ1-1; D gene uncertain. CDR3 length equals 14 residues. CDR1 and CDR2 (germline): SEHNR, FQNEAQ (reference sequence). The V and J ends lost 3 bases and 0 bases respectively, with 8 bases between them.

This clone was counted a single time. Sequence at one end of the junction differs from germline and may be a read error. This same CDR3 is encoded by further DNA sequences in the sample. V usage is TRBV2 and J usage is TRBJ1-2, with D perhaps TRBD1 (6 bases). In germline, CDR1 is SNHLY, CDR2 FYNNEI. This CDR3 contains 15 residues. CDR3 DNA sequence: TGTGCCAGCAAAGAAATAGGACAGCCTAACTATGGCTACACTTTC. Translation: CASKEIGQPNYGYTF.